Following are 13 T cell receptor beta chains from one sample sequenced in a study of blood T cell repertoires in COVID-19. The protocol was immunoSEQ multiplex PCR, while the TCRdb copy is restricted to in-frame clones and leaves out a portion. The sample holds hundreds of thousands of clones, roughly nine tenths seen once. Material: peripheral blood. The origin of the receptors is a woman aged 18-35 years who had recovered from COVID-19.

This clone was seen only a few times. The chain recombines TRBV30 with TRBJ1-2; perhaps TRBD1 as D (5 bases). The CDR3 consists of 12 residues. The germline V gene encodes CDR1 GTSNPN and CDR2 SVGIG (reference sequence). Deletions cut 4 bases from V and 1 base from J, with 7 bases between. CDR3 sequence reads: CAWNRNNYGYTF. Written as DNA, the CDR3 is TGTGCCTGGAACAGGAATAACTATGGCTACACCTTC.

V gene TRBV13 combines with J gene TRBJ1-1; D is perhaps TRBD1 (6 bases). The CDR3 is 14 amino acids. Looked up from germline, CDR1 is PRHDT and CDR2 is FYEKMQ (reference sequence). Trimming cost V 3 bases and J 3 bases, with 11 bases left between them. The DNA for the CDR3 is TGTGCCAGCAGCTTGGGGGCAACGCACACTGAAGCTTTCTTT. Encoded protein: CASSLGATHTEAFF.

The V and J genes are TRBV30 and TRBJ2-7, with TRBD2 as a possible D gene (5 bases). The germline gives CDR1 GTSNPN, CDR2 SVGIG (reference sequence). Trimming cost V 5 bases and J 2 bases, with 13 bases left between them. The CDR3 sequence is 13 residues long. CDR3 coding DNA: TGTGCCTGGCGCGGGCCCGTGACCTACGAGCAGTACTTC. Translated: CAWRGPVTYEQYF. Looking up the rest from reference TRBV30 and TRBJ2-7 gives the full variable domain: SQTIHQWPATLVQPVGSPLSLECTVEGTSNPNLYWYRQAAGRGLQLLFYSVGIGQISSEVPQNLSASRPQDRQFILSSKKLLLSDSGFYLCAWRGPVTYEQYFGPGTRLTVT.

This chain connects TRBV5-1 to TRBJ1-1; D perhaps matches TRBD1 (6 bases). The CDR3 sequence is 14 residues long. The germline V gene encodes CDR1 SGHRS and CDR2 YFSETQ. V lost 3 bases and J lost 2, with 11 bases in between. CDR3 region: CASSSQTGNTEAFF. Written as DNA, the CDR3 is TGCGCCAGCAGCTCCCAGACAGGAAACACTGAAGCTTTCTTT. Using reference TRBV5-1 and TRBJ1-1 for the parts outside the CDR3, the full variable domain is KAGVTQTPRYLIKTRGQQVTLSCSPISGHRSVSWYQQTPGQGLQFLFEYFSETQRNKGNFPGRFSGRQFSNSRSEMNVSTLELGDSALYLCASSSQTGNTEAFFGQGTRLTVV.

The CDR3 spells CASSRSGGEGGYTF. The CDR3 DNA sequence: TGTGCCAGCAGCCGTTCAGGGGGCGAGGGAGGCTACACCTTC. The chain combines TRBV7-9 with TRBJ1-2; TRBD1 matches at 8 bases. Germline CDR1 SEHNR, CDR2 FQNEAQ (reference sequence). J lost 8 bases, V lost 5 bases, and 10 bases had no gene match. The CDR3 has 14 amino acids. Full variable domain (outside the CDR3, taken from reference TRBV7-9 and TRBJ1-2): DTGVSQNPRHKITKRGQNVTFRCDPISEHNRLYWYRQTLGQGPEFLTYFQNEAQLEKSRLLSDRFSAERPKGSFSTLEIQRTEQGDSAMYLCASSRSGGEGGYTFGSGTRLTVV.

The V call is TRBV6-5, the J call TRBJ1-1; D is undetermined. In germline, CDR1 is MNHEY, CDR2 SVGAGI. V lost 2 bases to trimming and J lost 3 bases, with 10 bases between them. The CDR3 consists of 14 residues. The CDR3: CASSYQSSDTEAFF. The CDR3 nucleotides are TGTGCCAGCAGTTACCAGTCTAGTGACACTGAAGCTTTCTTT.

The chain combines TRBV18 with TRBJ2-1, with no clear D. Germline V gene data show CDR1 as KGHSH and CDR2 as LQKENI. V lost 0 bases and J 2 bases, leaving 17 bases between the germline ends. The CDR3 consists of 18 residues. The CDR3 DNA reads TGTGCCAGCTCACCACCAAGTAAAGCAGACAAGCCCTACAATGAGCAGTTCTTC. Translated, it gives CASSPPSKADKPYNEQFF.

This sequence joins TRBV19 and TRBJ2-7; 7 bases fit TRBD1. Germline V CDR1 and CDR2: LNHDA, SQIVND (reference sequence). The CDR3 is 12 residues long. The junction had 3 bases not matched to a gene; V was cut back by 6 bases and J by 4 bases. CDR3 bases: TGTGCCAGTAGCCGGGACAGTTACGAGCAGTACTTC. Amino acid sequence: CASSRDSYEQYF.

V and J are TRBV3-1 (or the pseudogene TRBV3-2) and TRBJ2-2; 10 positions agree with TRBD2. This CDR3 has 16 residues. The germline V gene has CDR1 LGHDT and CDR2 YNNKEL (reference sequence). V dropped 2 bases and J dropped 6; count of bases not matched to a gene: 6. The CDR3 protein is CASSQFVLAGAGELFF. CDR3 bases: TGTGCCAGCAGCCAATTCGTCCTAGCGGGAGCCGGGGAGCTGTTTTTT.

The gene calls are TRBV9 and TRBJ2-1, with D maybe TRBD2 (6 bases). Per germline, CDR1 SGDLS and CDR2 YYNGEE. The CDR3 is 17 residues long. With 3 bases removed from V and 4 bases from J, the gap between germline ends came to 20 bases. The CDR3 nucleotides are TGTGCCAGCAGCGGCCGGGAAGATAGCGGAGTGTACAATGAGCAGTTCTTC. Translated, it gives CASSGREDSGVYNEQFF.

The rearrangement uses TRBV13 and TRBJ2-2; 12 bases are a match to TRBD2. CDR3 length: 19 residues. Germline values: CDR1 PRHDT, CDR2 FYEKMQ (reference sequence). The V and J ends lost 5 bases and 4 bases, in that order; junction bases with no gene match: 14. The CDR3 loop reads CASSAARLAGALATGELFF. As DNA, the CDR3 is TGTGCCAGCAGCGCCGCCCGACTAGCGGGAGCTTTGGCCACCGGGGAGCTGTTTTTT.

The rearrangement joins TRBV4-1 to TRBJ1-2; perhaps TRBD1 as D (5 bases). V was cut by 1 base and J by 2 bases, with 11 bases left in between. Germline values: CDR1 MGHRA, CDR2 YSYEKL. The CDR3 extends over 15 amino acids. CDR3 loop: CASSQGLGGNYGYTF. In nucleotides, the CDR3 is TGCGCCAGCAGCCAAGGTCTTGGGGGGAACTATGGCTACACCTTC.

The chain links TRBV6-2 or TRBV6-3 to TRBJ1-6; no clear D. Germline values: CDR1 MNHEY, CDR2 SVGEGT. Trimming shortened V by 3 bases and J by 9 bases, and 15 bases separated the two germline ends. The CDR3 is made up of 15 amino acids. CDR3 coding DNA: TGTGCCAGCAGTTATCCTCCCGACTCTGGTTCACCCCTCCACTTT. Encoded protein: CASSYPPDSGSPLHF.